This T cell receptor (beta chain) stems from a study of shared clonotypes between healthy human individuals. Study-level results: The study found 4.5% to 6% of naive CD4 clonotypes shared across several donors. Some clonotypes were shared by all four sorted-subset donors, while others were not shared. The non-shared ones had lower generation probabilities than the shared ones. A generally larger estimated richness was seen in naive subsets than in memory subsets. The authors expected sequencing depth to affect clonotype sharing among donors.

Clones were sequenced by immunoSEQ multiplex PCR, and TCRdb holds only the in-frame ones, with some missing. Counted here are about 2.1 million clones, about 94% occurring once; the ten biggest clones make up more than 1.5%. Note on this clone: The antigen is not known.

Positive CCR7 selection of CD45RO-negative cells yielded the naive CD8 cells, and terminally differentiated effector memory CD45RA+ cells were excluded. The CDR3 loop spans 14 amino acids. Germline CDR1 and CDR2: MNHEY and SVGAGI. With 2 bases clipped from V and 4 bases from J, the junction kept 0 bases outside the gene matches. Sequenced input: naive CD8+ T cells from PBMCs. The receptor was isolated from a young man in good health. Some clones in this sample may be carry-over from other donors' samples. The chain is built from TRBV6-5 and TRBJ2-2, with 8 bases lining up with TRBD2. CDR3 residues: CASSYGTSTGELFF. DNA for the CDR3: TGTGCCAGCAGTTACGGGACTAGCACCGGGGAGCTGTTTTTT.